This TCR beta chain was sequenced in a study of T cells in Graves' hyperthyroidism and ophthalmopathy (dated by TCRdb to about 2019). Broadly, across the study: Peripheral blood was collected at initial diagnosis, before any treatment. For training and testing, the 100 or so patients in the discovery cohort were randomly divided in a 7:3 ratio. In about 6 Graves' hyperthyroidism patients, the study also compared T-cell repertoires from thyroid tissue with T-cell repertoires from blood. Following sampling, methimazole starting at 30 mg daily was given to hyperthyroidism patients, and high-dose intravenous methylprednisolone was given to ophthalmopathy patients. A discovery cohort of about a hundred patients, about 43 with Graves' ophthalmopathy and approximately 57 with stable Graves' hyperthyroidism, was used to find distinguishing TCR V-J signatures. Whether ophthalmopathy could be predicted prospectively was tested in an independent validation cohort made up of 18 to 20 hyperthyroidism patients plus 17 patients who later progressed to ophthalmopathy. The paper reports TCR Vbeta CDR3 sequencing of some 140 peripheral blood samples: 43 ophthalmopathy, under 80 hyperthyroidism and around 17 progressor patients. The study at large found these results: Blood samples also contained most of the expanded thyroid clonotypes (frequency above 0.001), which suggests that blood repertoires may reflect thyroid immune responses. In validation, the model predicted progression to ophthalmopathy a median of 6.5 months before onset, with 65% to 71% sensitivity and nearly 75% specificity. Sample size was not statistically predetermined, and blinding of investigators to group allocation was not performed. A 13 V-J signature model separated ophthalmopathy from stable hyperthyroidism, with over 85% sensitivity and approximately 81% specificity in cross-validation and 80%/75% in testing.

Concerning this clonotype itself: Its specific antigen is unknown. The germline gene is not matched at one end of the junction; a read error may be the cause.

Inclusive of the bounding cysteine and phenylalanine, the CDR3 is 15 residues long. The CDR3 DNA has 45 bases and is translated from base 1. CDR1 and CDR2 are drawn from the germline V gene: SNHLY, FYNNEI. Ophthalmopathy patients had moderately to severely active disease, Clinical Activity Score of at least 3, NOSPECS grade of at least 4, and duration under 3 months. Patients with uncontrolled infections, other autoimmune diseases, pregnancy or lactation were excluded. Diagnoses were based on clinical symptoms, serum thyroxine and TRAb, thyroid ultrasound and orbital computed tomography. PBMCs were separated from roughly 10 ml of fresh peripheral blood using Ficoll-Paque density gradient centrifugation. Total RNA was extracted with Trizol reagent, and quality was checked on an Agilent 2100 Bioanalyzer. The TCR beta CDR3 regions were amplified from the RNA transcripts. A first-round RT-PCR of the TCR CDR3 used the HTBI primer set with the Qiagen OneStep RT-PCR kit. Libraries were constructed in a second round of multiplex PCR, after which size selection and purification were performed. The libraries were sequenced on an Illumina HiSeq2000 using paired-end 100 bp reads. Per the source publication's procedure: SOAPnuke was used to process the raw data, throwing out any read that contained adapters or uncalled bases, had a mean Phred below 15, or lacked an exact constant-primer or identifier match. COPE v1.2.5 was used to merge high-quality paired reads, and clonotypes were defined as unique nucleotide sequences. MiTCR v1.1 was used to align the clonotypes against IMGT TRBV, TRBD and TRBJ reference segments. The analysis was restricted to V-J combinations with a frequency above 0.0001, which together covered approximately 99% of the repertoires. A TCS score was defined as the ratio of F50 (clonal expansion) to E x V (chaos), with BLOSUM62-based TCRdist applied between CDR3 peptides within each V-J. Welch's t-statistics and random forest reduced some 510 V-J features to 10 to 15, which were used in a naive Bayes classifier (R e1071). The raw public reads went through TCRdb reprocessing: fastp at Q25, MiXCR clone calling, in-frame beta chains kept. Each record represents a unique CDR3 protein, reported with the most common genes and DNA among its rows. TCRdb's processing, not the authors', yielded these V and J calls. The sample yields hundreds of thousands of distinct CDR3 sequences; approximately 14% were counted once. The ten most abundant clones make up 13% of the sample.

Material: blood. This sequence was found in a young man with Graves' ophthalmopathy. The chain was built from TRBV2 and TRBJ2-3; 8 bases in the junction line up with TRBD2. The DNA is TGTACCAGCAGTGAAAACGGGGGGGTCACAGATACGCAGTATTTT. Its protein reads: CTSSENGGVTDTQYF.